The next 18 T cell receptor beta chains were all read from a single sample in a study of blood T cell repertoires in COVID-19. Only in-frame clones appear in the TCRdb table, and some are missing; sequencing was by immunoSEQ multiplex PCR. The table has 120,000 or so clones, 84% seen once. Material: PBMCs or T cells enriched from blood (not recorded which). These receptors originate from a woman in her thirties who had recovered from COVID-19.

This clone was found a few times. The CDR3 loop is CASSISENMNTEAFF. CDR3 nucleotides: TGTGCCAGTAGTATTTCGGAGAACATGAACACTGAAGCTTTCTTT. The rearrangement joins TRBV19 to TRBJ1-1; D remains ambiguous. V was trimmed by 3 bases and J by 0 bases, leaving 11 bases between them. There are 15 residues in the CDR3. The germline gives CDR1 LNHDA, CDR2 SQIVND (reference sequence).

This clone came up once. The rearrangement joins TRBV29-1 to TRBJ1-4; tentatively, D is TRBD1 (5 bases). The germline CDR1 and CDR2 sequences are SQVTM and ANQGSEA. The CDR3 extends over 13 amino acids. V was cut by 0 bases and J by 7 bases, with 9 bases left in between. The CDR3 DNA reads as TGCAGCGTTGAAGATCCAGGGTTTGAAAAACTGTTTTTT. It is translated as CSVEDPGFEKLFF.

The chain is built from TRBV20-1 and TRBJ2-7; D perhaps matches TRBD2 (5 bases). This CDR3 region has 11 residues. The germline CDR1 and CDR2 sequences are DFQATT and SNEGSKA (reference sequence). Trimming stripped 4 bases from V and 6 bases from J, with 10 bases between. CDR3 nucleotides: TGCAGTGCTAAACTAGAGTTCGAGCAGTACTTC. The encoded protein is CSAKLEFEQYF.

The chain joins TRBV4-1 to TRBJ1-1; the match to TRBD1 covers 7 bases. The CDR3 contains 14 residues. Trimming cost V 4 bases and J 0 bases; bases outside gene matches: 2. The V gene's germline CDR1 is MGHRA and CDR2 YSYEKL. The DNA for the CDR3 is TGCGCCAGCAGCCGGGGACAGTTGAACACTGAAGCTTTCTTT. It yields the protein CASSRGQLNTEAFF.

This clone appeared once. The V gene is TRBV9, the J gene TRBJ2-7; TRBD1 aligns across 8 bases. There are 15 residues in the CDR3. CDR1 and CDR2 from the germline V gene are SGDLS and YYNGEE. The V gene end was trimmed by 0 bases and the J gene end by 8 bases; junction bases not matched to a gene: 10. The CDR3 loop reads CASSVEGTGGQQQYF. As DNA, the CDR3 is TGTGCCAGCAGCGTAGAAGGTACAGGGGGTCAGCAGCAGTACTTC.

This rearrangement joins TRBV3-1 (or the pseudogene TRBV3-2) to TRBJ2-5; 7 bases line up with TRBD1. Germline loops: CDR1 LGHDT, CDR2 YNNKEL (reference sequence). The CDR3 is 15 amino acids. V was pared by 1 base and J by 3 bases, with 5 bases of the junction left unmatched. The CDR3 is CASSQGWQGEETQYF. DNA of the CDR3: TGTGCCAGCAGCCAAGGATGGCAGGGGGAAGAGACCCAGTACTTC.

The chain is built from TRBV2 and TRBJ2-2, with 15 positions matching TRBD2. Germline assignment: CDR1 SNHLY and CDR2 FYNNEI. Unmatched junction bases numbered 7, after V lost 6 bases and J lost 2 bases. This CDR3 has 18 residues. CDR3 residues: CASRPWTSGRANTGELFF. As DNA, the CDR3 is TGTGCCAGCAGACCGTGGACTAGCGGGAGGGCCAACACCGGGGAGCTGTTTTTT.

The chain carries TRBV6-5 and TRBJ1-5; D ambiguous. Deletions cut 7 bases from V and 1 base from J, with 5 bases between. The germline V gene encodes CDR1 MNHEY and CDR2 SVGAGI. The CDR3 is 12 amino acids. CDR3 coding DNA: TGTGCCAGCACCCAGAGCAATCAGCCCCAGCATTTT. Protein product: CASTQSNQPQHF.

CDR3 DNA sequence: TGTGCCAGTTCGGTAGCGGGAGTGAACACCGGGGAGCTGTTTTTT. Amino acid sequence: CASSVAGVNTGELFF. The chain uses TRBV19 and TRBJ2-2; 9 bases map to TRBD2. Trimming took 8 bases from V and 1 from J; bases not matched to a gene: 5. In germline, CDR1 is LNHDA, CDR2 SQIVND (reference sequence). CDR3 length: 15 residues.

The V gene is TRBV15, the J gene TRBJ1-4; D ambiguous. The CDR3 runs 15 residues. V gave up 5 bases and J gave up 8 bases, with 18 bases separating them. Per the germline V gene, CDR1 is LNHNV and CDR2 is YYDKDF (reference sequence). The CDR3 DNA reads TGTGCCACCAGCCTGCGGAGGGAAGGAGGGGAAAAACTGTTTTTT. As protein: CATSLRREGGEKLFF.

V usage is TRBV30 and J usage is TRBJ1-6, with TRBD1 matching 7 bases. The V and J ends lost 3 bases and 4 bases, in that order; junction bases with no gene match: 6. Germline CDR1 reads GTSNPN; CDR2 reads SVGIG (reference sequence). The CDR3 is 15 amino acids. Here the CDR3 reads CAWRGQATYNSPLHF. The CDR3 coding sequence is TGTGCCTGGAGAGGACAGGCCACTTATAATTCACCCCTCCACTTT.

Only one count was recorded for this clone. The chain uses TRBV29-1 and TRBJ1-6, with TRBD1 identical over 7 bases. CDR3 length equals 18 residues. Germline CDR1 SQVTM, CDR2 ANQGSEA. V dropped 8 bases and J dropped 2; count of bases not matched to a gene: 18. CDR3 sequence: CSKQETGKGFAYNSPLHF. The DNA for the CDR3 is TGCAGCAAGCAGGAGACAGGGAAAGGTTTCGCCTATAATTCACCCCTCCACTTT.

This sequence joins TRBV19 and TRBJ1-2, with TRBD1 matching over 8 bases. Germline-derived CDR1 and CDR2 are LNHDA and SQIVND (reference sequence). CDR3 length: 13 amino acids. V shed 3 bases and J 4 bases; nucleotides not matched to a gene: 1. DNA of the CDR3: TGTGCCAGTAGTATGGACAGGGTCTATGGCTACACCTTC. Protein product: CASSMDRVYGYTF.

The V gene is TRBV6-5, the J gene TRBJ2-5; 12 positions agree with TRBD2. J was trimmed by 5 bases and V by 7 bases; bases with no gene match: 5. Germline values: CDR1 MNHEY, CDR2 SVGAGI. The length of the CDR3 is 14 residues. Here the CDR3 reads CASKTSGSWETQYF. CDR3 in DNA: TGTGCCAGCAAGACTAGCGGGAGTTGGGAGACCCAGTACTTC.

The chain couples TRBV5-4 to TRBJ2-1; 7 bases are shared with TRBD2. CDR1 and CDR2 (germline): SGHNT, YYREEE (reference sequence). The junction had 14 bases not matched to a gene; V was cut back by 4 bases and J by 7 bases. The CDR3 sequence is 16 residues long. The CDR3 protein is CASSLSRGGPGNEQFF. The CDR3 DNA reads TGTGCCAGCAGCCTGTCTAGGGGAGGGCCGGGGAATGAGCAGTTCTTC.

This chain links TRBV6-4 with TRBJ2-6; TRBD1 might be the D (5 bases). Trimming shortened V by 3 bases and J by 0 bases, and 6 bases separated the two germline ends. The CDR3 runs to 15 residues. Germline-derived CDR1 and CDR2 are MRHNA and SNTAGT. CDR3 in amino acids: CASSEDNSGANVLTF. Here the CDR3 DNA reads TGTGCCAGCAGTGAGGACAACTCTGGGGCCAACGTCCTGACTTTC.

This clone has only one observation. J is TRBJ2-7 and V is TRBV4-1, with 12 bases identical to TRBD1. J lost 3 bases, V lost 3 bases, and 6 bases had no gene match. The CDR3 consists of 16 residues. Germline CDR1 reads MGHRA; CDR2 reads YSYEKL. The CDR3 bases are TGCGCCAGCAGCCACGATGGGACAGGGGGCGGCTACGAGCAGTACTTC. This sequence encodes CASSHDGTGGGYEQYF.

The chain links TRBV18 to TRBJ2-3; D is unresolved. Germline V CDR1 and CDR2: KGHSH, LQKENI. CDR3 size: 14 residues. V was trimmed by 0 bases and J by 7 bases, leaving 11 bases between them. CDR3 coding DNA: TGTGCCAGCTCACCACCGGAGTGGCGCTATACGCAGTATTTT. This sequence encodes CASSPPEWRYTQYF. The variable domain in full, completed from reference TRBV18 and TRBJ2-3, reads NAGVMQNPRHLVRRRGQEARLRCSPMKGHSHVYWYRQLPEEGLKFMVYLQKENIIDESGMPKERFSAEFPKEGPSILRIQQVVRGDSAAYFCASSPPEWRYTQYFGPGTRLTVL.